This entry concerns a single T cell receptor beta chain. The record originates from a study of blood T cell repertoires in COVID-19. About the research overall: The analysed material was cDNA or gDNA that came from T cells, B-cell-depleted T cells, or PBMCs.

The CDR3 is 17 residues long. Germline CDR1 WSHSY, CDR2 SAAADI. V dropped 6 bases and J dropped 4; count of bases not matched to a gene: 11. Data came from immunoSEQ multiplex PCR; TCRdb stores just in-frame clones and leaves some out. This sample carries over 50,000 clones, 91% of them seen once, and the ten largest clones take roughly 6.5%. Sequencing was done on a sample of peripheral blood. The clonotype was recovered from a man aged 50 to 59 with active COVID-19. This sequence joins TRBV10-2 and TRBJ2-3, with 12 bases fitting TRBD2. DNA of the CDR3: TGCGCCAGCAGCCGAATGCTAGCGGGGGGGCGCCCAGATACGCAGTATTTT. Translation gives CASSRMLAGGRPDTQYF.